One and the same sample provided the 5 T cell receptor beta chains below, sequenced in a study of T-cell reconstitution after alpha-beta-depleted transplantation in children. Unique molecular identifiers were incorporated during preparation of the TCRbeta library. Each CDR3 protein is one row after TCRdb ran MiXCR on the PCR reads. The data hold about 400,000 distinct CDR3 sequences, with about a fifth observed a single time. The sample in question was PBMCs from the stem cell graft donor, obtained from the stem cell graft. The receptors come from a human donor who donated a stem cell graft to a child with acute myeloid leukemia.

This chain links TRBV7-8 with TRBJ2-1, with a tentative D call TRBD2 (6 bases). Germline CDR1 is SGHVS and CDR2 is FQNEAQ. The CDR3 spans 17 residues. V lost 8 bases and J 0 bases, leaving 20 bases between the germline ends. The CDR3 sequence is CASFDSFSGASYNEQFF. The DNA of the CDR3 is TGTGCCAGCTTTGACAGCTTTAGCGGTGCCTCCTACAATGAGCAGTTCTTC.

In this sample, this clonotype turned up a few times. CDR3 DNA: TGTGCCAGCAGCTTCCGACCCGAATCAGATACGCAGTATTTT. Its protein is CASSFRPESDTQYF. The genes are TRBV7-2 and TRBJ2-3; D ambiguous. Trimming took off 3 bases at V and 4 bases at J, with 11 bases between the two ends. The CDR3 consists of 14 residues. In germline, CDR1 is SGHTA, CDR2 FQGNSA.

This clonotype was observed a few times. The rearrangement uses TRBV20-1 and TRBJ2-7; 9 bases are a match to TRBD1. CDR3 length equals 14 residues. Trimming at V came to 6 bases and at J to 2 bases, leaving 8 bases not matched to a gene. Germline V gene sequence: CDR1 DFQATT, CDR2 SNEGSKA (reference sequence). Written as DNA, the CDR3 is TGCAGTGCCCCCTCCGGGACAGGGACCTACGAGCAGTACTTC. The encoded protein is CSAPSGTGTYEQYF.

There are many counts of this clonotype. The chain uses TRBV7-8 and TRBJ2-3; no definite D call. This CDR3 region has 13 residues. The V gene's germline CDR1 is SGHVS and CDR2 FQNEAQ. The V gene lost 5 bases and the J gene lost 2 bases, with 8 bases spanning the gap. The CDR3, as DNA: TGTGCCAGCAGCGGCGGAATCACAGATACGCAGTATTTT. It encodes CASSGGITDTQYF.

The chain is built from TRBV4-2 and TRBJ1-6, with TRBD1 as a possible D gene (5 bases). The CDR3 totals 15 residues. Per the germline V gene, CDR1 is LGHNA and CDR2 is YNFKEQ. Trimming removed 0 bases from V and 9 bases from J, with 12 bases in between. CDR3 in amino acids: CASSQERGASSPLHF. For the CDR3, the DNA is TGTGCCAGCAGCCAAGAAAGAGGGGCGAGTTCACCCCTCCACTTT.